Following are 8 T cell receptor beta chains from one sample sequenced in a study of blood T cell repertoires in COVID-19. Method: immunoSEQ multiplex PCR; TCRdb's copy keeps in-frame clones and lacks some. The sample lists 80,000 or so clones, more than 75% occurring once. The sequencing input was peripheral blood. The receptor source for this set is a woman aged 55-69 years with acute or convalescent COVID-19.

The genes are TRBV28 and TRBJ1-5; D is unresolved. The CDR3 covers 12 residues. Germline values: CDR1 MDHEN, CDR2 SYDVKM. Trimming removed 5 bases from V and 1 base from J, with 3 bases in between. The CDR3 coding sequence is TGTGCCAGCAGTGTAAGCAATCAGCCCCAGCATTTT. Translation: CASSVSNQPQHF.

The chain combines TRBV10-3 with TRBJ1-6; weak D call: TRBD1 (5 bases). This CDR3 has 13 residues. V was pared by 4 bases and J by 9 bases, with 10 bases between. The germline V gene has CDR1 ENHRY and CDR2 SYGVKD. CDR3 sequence: CAISAGISSPLHF. The DNA of the CDR3 is TGTGCCATCAGTGCAGGGATTTCTTCACCCCTCCACTTT.

The chain combines TRBV28 with TRBJ2-1; 10 bases map to TRBD2. The junction had 14 bases not matched to a gene; V was cut back by 6 bases and J by 6 bases. Germline CDR1 and CDR2: MDHEN and SYDVKM. The CDR3 is 17 residues long. CDR3 sequence: CASRRGRPSGSVNEQFF. DNA of the CDR3: TGTGCCAGCAGGAGGGGGCGACCTAGCGGGAGCGTCAATGAGCAGTTCTTC.

This chain links TRBV9 with TRBJ2-2, with D perhaps matching TRBD2 (5 bases). CDR1 SGDLS and CDR2 YYNGEE come from the germline V gene. The CDR3 is 16 residues long. Trimming removed 4 bases at V and 1 base at J, with 14 bases between. CDR3 in amino acids: CASSQRVHVNTGELFF. The CDR3 coding sequence is TGTGCCAGCAGCCAGAGGGTACACGTGAACACCGGGGAGCTGTTTTTT.

The genes are TRBV19 and TRBJ1-5, with D perhaps TRBD1 (6 bases). The CDR3 is 13 residues long. Germline CDR1 reads LNHDA; CDR2 reads SQIVND (reference sequence). V gave up 7 bases and J gave up 5 bases, with 12 bases separating them. The CDR3 protein is CASTSTGYQPQHF. The DNA for the CDR3 is TGTGCCAGTACCTCAACAGGGTATCAGCCCCAGCATTTT.

The chain joins TRBV3-1 (or the pseudogene TRBV3-2) to TRBJ2-5; no clear D gene. Germline V gene lookup returns CDR1 LGHDT and CDR2 YNNKEL (reference sequence). CDR3 size: 16 residues. Between the trimmed V and J ends, which lost 6 bases and 1 base, there was a span of 18 bases. CDR3 amino acids: CASSHPTILGQETQYF. DNA of the CDR3: TGTGCCAGCAGTCACCCAACTATACTTGGCCAAGAGACCCAGTACTTC.

The J gene is TRBJ1-2, the V gene TRBV28, with 8 bases lining up with TRBD1. The CDR3 spans 16 residues. CDR1 is MDHEN, CDR2 SYDVKM, per germline. V dropped 6 bases and J dropped 8; count of bases not matched to a gene: 17. The CDR3, as DNA: TGTGCCAGCAGGGGAGGCTGGACAGGGAATATGTTAGGCTACACCTTC. Its protein is CASRGGWTGNMLGYTF.

The rearrangement joins TRBV30 to TRBJ2-4, with TRBD2 as a possible D gene (6 bases). The V and J ends lost 5 bases and 7 bases respectively, with 15 bases between them. CDR1 is GTSNPN, CDR2 SVGIG, per germline (reference sequence). CDR3 length: 13 residues. CDR3 sequence reads: CAWGPVGGNIQYF. The CDR3 bases are TGTGCCTGGGGTCCCGTGGGAGGTAACATTCAGTACTTC.